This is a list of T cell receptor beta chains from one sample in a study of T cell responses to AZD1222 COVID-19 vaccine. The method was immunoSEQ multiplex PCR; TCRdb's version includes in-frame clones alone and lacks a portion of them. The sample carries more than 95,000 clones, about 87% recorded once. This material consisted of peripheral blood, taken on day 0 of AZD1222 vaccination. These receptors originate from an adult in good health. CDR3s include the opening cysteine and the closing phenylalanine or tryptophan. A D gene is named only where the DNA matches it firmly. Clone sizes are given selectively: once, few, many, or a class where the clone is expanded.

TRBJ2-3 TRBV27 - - CASSLPADTQYF TGTGCCAGCAGTCTACCGGCGGATACGCAGTATTTT
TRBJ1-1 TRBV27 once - CASGPDRLTEAFF TGTGCCAGCGGTCCAGATCGTCTCACTGAAGCTTTCTTT
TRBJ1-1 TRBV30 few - CAWSEATHTEAFF TGTGCCTGGAGTGAGGCAACCCACACTGAAGCTTTCTTT
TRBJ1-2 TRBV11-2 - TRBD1 CASSLDRVRGYTF TGTGCCAGCAGCTTGGACAGGGTTCGGGGCTACACCTTC
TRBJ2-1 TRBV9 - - CASSVDVSSNEQFF TGTGCCAGCAGCGTCGACGTCTCATCGAATGAGCAGTTCTTC
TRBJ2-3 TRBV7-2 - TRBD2 CASSLNTLAGVSTDTQYF TGTGCCAGCAGCTTAAATACGTTAGCGGGAGTTTCTACAGATACGCAGTATTTT
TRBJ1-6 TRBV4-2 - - CASSQELGFGNSPLHF TGTGCCAGCAGCCAAGAATTGGGCTTTGGTAATTCACCCCTCCACTTT
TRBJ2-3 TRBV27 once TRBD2 CASSFSRGSRDTQYF TGTGCCAGCAGTTTCTCCCGCGGGAGCAGGGATACGCAGTATTTT
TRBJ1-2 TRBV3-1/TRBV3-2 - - CASSLHYGYTF TGTGCCAGCAGCCTACACTATGGCTACACCTTC
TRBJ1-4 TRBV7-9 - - CASSLLVRVQGPNEKLFF TGTGCCAGCAGCTTGTTAGTTCGGGTACAGGGCCCCAATGAAAAACTGTTTTTT
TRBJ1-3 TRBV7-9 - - CASSLSLSNSGNTIYF TGTGCCAGCAGCTTAAGTCTTTCTAACTCTGGAAACACCATATATTTT
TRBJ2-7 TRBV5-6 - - CASSLYDSPYEQYF TGTGCCAGCAGCTTGTACGACAGTCCCTACGAGCAGTACTTC
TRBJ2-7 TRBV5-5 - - CASSLREGYEQYF TGTGCCAGCAGCTTGAGAGAGGGGTATGAGCAGTACTTC
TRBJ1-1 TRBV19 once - CASSPGQTSSAFF TGTGCCAGTAGCCCTGGACAGACCTCATCCGCTTTCTTT
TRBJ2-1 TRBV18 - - CASSRTGSSYNEQFF TGTGCCAGCTCACGAACAGGGAGCTCCTACAATGAGCAGTTCTTC
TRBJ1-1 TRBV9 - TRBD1 CASSGDSLEAFF TGTGCCAGCAGCGGGGACAGCCTTGAAGCTTTCTTT
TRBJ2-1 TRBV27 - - CASHSGGWYNEQFF TGTGCCAGCCATTCCGGGGGCTGGTACAATGAGCAGTTCTTC
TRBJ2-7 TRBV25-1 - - CASSGQHRPPHYEQYF TGTGCCAGCAGTGGCCAACACCGCCCTCCTCACTACGAGCAGTACTTC
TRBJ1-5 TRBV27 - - CASSFLGGNQPQHF TGTGCCAGCAGTTTCTTGGGGGGCAATCAGCCCCAGCATTTT
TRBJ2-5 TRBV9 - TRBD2 CASSRWTSGQETQYF TGTGCCAGCAGCAGATGGACTAGCGGGCAAGAGACCCAGTACTTC
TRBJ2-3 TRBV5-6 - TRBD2 CASSRTSGGGGDTQYF TGTGCCAGCAGCCGTACTAGCGGGGGAGGCGGTGATACGCAGTATTTT
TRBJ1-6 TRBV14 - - CASSQDIGRAHSPLHF TGTGCCAGCAGCCAAGATATCGGCAGGGCACATTCACCCCTCCACTTT
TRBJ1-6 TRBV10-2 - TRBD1 CASSESWTGYASPLHF TGCGCCAGCAGTGAGTCGTGGACAGGGTACGCGTCACCCCTCCACTTT
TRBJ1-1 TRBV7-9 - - CASSHMTEQNEAFF TGTGCCAGCAGCCATATGACAGAGCAGAATGAAGCTTTCTTT
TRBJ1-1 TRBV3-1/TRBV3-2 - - CASSQVGHITEAFF TGTGCCAGCAGCCAGGTGGGACACATCACTGAAGCTTTCTTT
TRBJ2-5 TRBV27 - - CASSSRTRGVGETQYF TGTGCCAGCAGTTCACGGACTAGGGGGGTCGGGGAGACCCAGTACTTC